The clone carrying this T cell receptor beta chain was recorded a few times. No antigen is known for it. The data stem from a study of blood T cells in healthy people across ages. Study-wide points: Calculation of diversity from one million T cells yielded estimates considered to be underestimates. Versus aged donors, long-lived donors had higher diversity and more naive CD4+ cells.

Germline assignment: CDR1 MDHEN and CDR2 SYDVKM. After removal of 6 bases from V and 0 bases from J, the junction contained 6 bases not matched to a gene. This CDR3 is 15 amino acids long. Sample-barcoded 5' priming and a J-beta primer mix drove a second PCR of roughly 6 to 12 cycles. Every cDNA molecule bore a tag from a template-switch adaptor containing 12 random nucleotides. TCRdb re-analysed the 5' RACE reads in MiXCR, keeping a single row per CDR3 protein. The repertoire holds some 1.4 million distinct CDR3 sequences, roughly 45% seen once, with 7% to 9.5% in the top ten. The chain carries TRBV28 and TRBJ2-3, with 7 bases aligning to TRBD1. The sequencing input was blood. The TCR originated in a young woman in good health. For the CDR3, the DNA is TGTGCCAGCAGAACCGGGACAGCCAGCACAGATACGCAGTATTTT. This gives the protein CASRTGTASTDTQYF.